This T cell receptor (beta chain) was retrieved from a study of T cells after yellow fever vaccination. This clonotype appeared many times. The antigen is unknown. CDR1 and CDR2 (germline): MNHEY, SVGAGI. The ends were cut back, 5 bases at V and 4 bases at J, with 9 bases in the middle. The CDR3 contains 13 residues. General study findings and limits: Overlap between CD4 and CD8 compartments was detected for a small share of clonotypes.

Generation of TCR cDNA used 5'RACE template switching (which added a universal primer site and UMIs). TCRdb reanalysed the 5' RACE reads using MiXCR and keeps one entry per CDR3 protein. The sample contains about 310,000 distinct CDR3 sequences, around 3.6% of which appear only once. The V and J genes are TRBV6-5 and TRBJ2-4; either TRBD1 or TRBD2 may fit D (5 bases each). The receptor was derived from a man aged 18 to 29 who received the YFV17D yellow fever vaccine. The sequencing here drew on PBMCs, taken on the day of the yellow fever booster vaccination. The CDR3 loop is CASSRDGKNIQYF. The CDR3 region has the DNA TGTGCCAGCAGTAGGGACGGAAAAAACATTCAGTACTTC.